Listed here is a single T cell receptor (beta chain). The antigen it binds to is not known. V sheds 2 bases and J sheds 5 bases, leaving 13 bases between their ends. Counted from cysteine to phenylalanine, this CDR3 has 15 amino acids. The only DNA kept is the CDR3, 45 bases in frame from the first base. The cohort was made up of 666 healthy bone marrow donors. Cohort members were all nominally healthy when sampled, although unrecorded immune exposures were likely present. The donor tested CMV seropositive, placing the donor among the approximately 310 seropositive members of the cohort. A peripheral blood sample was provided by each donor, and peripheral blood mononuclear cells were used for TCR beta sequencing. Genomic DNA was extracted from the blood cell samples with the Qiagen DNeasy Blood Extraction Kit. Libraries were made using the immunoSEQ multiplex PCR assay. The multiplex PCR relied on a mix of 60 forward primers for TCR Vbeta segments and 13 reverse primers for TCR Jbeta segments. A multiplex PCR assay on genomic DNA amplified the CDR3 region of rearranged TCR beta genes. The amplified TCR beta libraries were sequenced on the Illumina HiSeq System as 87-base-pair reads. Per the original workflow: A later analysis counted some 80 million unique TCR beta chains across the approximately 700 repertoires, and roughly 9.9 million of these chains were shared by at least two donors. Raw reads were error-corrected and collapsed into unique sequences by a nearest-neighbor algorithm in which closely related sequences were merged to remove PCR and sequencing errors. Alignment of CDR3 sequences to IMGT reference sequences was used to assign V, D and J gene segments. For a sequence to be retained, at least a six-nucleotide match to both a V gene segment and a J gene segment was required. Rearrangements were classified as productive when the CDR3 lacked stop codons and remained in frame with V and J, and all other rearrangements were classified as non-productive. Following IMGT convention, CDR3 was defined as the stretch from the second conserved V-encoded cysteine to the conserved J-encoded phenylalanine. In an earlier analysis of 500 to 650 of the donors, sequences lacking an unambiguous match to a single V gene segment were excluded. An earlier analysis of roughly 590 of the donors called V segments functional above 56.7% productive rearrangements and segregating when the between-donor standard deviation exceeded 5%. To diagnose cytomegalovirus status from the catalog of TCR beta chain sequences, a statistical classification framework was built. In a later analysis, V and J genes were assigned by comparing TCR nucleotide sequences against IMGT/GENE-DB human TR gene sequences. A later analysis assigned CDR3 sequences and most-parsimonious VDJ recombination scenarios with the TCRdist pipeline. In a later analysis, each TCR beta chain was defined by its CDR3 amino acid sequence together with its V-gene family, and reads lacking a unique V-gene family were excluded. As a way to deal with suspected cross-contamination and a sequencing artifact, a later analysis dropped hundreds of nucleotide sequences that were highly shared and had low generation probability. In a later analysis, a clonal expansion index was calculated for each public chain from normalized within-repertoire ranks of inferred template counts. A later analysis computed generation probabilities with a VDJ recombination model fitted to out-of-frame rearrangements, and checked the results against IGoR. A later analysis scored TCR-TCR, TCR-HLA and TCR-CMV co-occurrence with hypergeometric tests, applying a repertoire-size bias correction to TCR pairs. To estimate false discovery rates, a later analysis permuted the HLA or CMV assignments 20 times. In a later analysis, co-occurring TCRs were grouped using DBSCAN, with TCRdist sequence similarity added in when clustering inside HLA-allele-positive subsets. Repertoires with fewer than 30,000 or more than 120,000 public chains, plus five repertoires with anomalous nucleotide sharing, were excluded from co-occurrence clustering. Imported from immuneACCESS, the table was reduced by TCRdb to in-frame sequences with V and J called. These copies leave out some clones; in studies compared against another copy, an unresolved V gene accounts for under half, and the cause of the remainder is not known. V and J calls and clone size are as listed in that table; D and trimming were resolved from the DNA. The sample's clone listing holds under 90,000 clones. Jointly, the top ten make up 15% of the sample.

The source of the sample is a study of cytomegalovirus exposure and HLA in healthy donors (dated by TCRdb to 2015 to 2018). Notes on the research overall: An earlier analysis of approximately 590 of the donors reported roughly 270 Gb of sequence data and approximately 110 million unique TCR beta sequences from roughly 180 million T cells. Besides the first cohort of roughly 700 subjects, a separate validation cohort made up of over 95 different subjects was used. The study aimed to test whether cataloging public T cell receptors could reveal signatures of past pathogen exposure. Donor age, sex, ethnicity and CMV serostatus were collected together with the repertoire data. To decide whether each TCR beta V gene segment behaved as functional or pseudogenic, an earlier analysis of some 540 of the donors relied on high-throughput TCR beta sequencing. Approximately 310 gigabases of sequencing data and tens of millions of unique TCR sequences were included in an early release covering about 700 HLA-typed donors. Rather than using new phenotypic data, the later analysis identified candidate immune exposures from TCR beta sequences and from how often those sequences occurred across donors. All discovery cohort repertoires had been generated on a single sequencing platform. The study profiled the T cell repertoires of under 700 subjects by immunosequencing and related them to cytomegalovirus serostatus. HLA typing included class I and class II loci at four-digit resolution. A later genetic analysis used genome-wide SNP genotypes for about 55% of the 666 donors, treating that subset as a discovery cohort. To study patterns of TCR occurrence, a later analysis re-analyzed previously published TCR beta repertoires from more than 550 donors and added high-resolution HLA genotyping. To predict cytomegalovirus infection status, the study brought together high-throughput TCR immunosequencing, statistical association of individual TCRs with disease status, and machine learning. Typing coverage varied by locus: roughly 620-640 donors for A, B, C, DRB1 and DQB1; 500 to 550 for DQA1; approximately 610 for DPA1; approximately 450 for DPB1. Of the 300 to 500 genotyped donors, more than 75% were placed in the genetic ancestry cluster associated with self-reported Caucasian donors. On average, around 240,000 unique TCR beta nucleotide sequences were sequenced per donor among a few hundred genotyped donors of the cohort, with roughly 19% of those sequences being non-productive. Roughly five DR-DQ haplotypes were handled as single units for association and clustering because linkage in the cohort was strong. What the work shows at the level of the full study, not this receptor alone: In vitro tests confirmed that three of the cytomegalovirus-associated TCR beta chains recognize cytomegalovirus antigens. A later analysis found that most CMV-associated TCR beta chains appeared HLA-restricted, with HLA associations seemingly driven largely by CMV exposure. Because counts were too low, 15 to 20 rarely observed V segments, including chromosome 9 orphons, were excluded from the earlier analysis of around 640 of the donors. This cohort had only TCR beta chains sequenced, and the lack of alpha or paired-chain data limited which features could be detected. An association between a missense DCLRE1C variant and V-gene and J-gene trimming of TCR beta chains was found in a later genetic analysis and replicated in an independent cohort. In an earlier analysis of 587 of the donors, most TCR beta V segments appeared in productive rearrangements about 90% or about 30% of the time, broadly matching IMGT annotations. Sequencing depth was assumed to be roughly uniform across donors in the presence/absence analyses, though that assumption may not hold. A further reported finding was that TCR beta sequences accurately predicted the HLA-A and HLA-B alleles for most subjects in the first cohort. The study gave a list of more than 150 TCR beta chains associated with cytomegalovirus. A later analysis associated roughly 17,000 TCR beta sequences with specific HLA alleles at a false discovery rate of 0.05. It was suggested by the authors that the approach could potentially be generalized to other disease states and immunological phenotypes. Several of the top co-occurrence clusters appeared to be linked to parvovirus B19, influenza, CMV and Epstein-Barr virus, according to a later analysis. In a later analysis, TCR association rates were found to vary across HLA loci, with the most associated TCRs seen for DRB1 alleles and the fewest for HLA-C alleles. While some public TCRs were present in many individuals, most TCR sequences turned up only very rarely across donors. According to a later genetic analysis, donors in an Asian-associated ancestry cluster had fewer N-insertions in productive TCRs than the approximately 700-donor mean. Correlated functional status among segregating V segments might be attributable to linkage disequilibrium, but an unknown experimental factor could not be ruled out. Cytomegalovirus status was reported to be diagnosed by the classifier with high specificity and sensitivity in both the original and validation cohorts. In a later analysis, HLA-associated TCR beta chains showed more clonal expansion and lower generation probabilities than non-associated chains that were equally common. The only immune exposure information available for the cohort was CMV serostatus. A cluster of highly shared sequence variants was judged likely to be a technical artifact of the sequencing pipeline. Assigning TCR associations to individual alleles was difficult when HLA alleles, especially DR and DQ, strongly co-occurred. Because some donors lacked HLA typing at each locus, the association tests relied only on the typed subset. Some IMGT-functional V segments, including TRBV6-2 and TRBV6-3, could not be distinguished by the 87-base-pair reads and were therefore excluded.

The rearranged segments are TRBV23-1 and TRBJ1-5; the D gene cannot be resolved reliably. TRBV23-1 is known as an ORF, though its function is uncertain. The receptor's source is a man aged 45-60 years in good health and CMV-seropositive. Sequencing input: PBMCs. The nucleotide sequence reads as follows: TGCGCCAGCAGTCAAGAGGCGCCCGTGGATCAGCCCCAGCATTTT. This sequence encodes CASSQEAPVDQPQHF.